What follows are 26 T cell receptor beta chains derived from one specimen sequenced in a study of control samples from healthy donors and cancer patients (TCRdb year 2020). Libraries came from the immunoSEQ multiplex PCR assay. The source is immuneACCESS, and TCRdb retained only in-frame sequences with V and J called. Part of the clones is not carried over; for the studies checked, unresolved V genes explain less than half of this, and the remainder is unexplained. The sample table shows about 160,000 clones, and 96% are seen once. Together, the top ten hold approximately 0.97% of the sample. Material for sequencing was blood. Every receptor here comes from a woman aged 25 to 39 in good health.

The chain carries TRBV28 and TRBJ1-5; D possibly corresponds to TRBD1 (6 bases). This CDR3 contains 16 residues. Per germline, CDR1 MDHEN and CDR2 SYDVKM. V lost 4 bases, J lost 0 bases, and 13 bases lay in between. The CDR3 coding sequence is TGTGCCAGCAGTTCCCATCAGGGGAATAGCAATCAGCCCCAGCATTTT. Its translation is CASSSHQGNSNQPQHF.

The chain has TRBV27 and TRBJ2-7; tentatively, D is TRBD2 (5 bases). The CDR3 spans 13 residues. V gave up 2 bases and J gave up 5 bases, with 10 bases separating them. From germline, CDR1 is MNHEY and CDR2 SMNVEV (reference sequence). CDR3 protein: CASSLTRGHEQYF. CDR3 nucleotides: TGTGCCAGCAGTTTAACACGGGGTCACGAGCAGTACTTC.

In DNA form, the CDR3 reads TGTGCCAGCAGCTTAGTGTTTAGGCAGTACTTC. The encoded protein is CASSLVFRQYF. The rearrangement links TRBV11-2 to TRBJ2-7; D remains ambiguous. Trimming took 1 base from V and 9 from J, leaving 7 bases between them. In germline, CDR1 is SGHAT, CDR2 FQNNGV. The CDR3 length is 11 residues.

The chain combines TRBV5-1 with TRBJ2-7; 9 bases agree with TRBD1. The CDR3 has 18 amino acids. Germline CDR1 is SGHRS and CDR2 is YFSETQ. J lost 0 bases, V lost 4 bases, and 14 bases had no gene match. The CDR3 sequence is CASSPRDRALFSSYEQYF. The DNA for the CDR3 is TGCGCCAGCAGCCCCCGGGACAGGGCCTTATTCAGCTCCTACGAGCAGTACTTC. The whole variable domain, filled in from reference TRBV5-1 and TRBJ2-7, reads KAGVTQTPRYLIKTRGQQVTLSCSPISGHRSVSWYQQTPGQGLQFLFEYFSETQRNKGNFPGRFSGRQFSNSRSEMNVSTLELGDSALYLCASSPRDRALFSSYEQYFGPGTRLTVT.

This chain links TRBV27 with TRBJ2-2, with D possibly TRBD2 on 6 matching bases. The CDR3 covers 14 residues. Trimming took 2 bases from V and 8 from J, leaving 12 bases between them. Germline CDR1 MNHEY, CDR2 SMNVEV (reference sequence). The CDR3 nucleotides read TGTGCCAGCAGTTTACGAGGGAGGAGTGGGGAGCTGTTTTTT. Translating gives CASSLRGRSGELFF.

The chain combines TRBV4-1 with TRBJ1-5; 8 bases are shared with TRBD1. Germline values: CDR1 MGHRA, CDR2 YSYEKL. The CDR3 consists of 15 residues. With 8 bases clipped from V and 1 base from J, the junction kept 7 bases outside the gene matches. Written as DNA, the CDR3 is TGCGCCAGCGGGGGGACAGGCGACAGCAATCAGCCCCAGCATTTT. Translating gives CASGGTGDSNQPQHF.

The chain links TRBV5-1 to TRBJ2-7; D remains ambiguous. The length of the CDR3 is 13 residues. Germline assignment: CDR1 SGHRS and CDR2 YFSETQ. Trimming shortened V by 0 bases and J by 2 bases, and 6 bases separated the two germline ends. For the CDR3, the DNA is TGCGCCAGCAGCTTGGTCCAAACCTACGAGCAGTACTTC. Translated, it gives CASSLVQTYEQYF. Looking up the rest from reference TRBV5-1 and TRBJ2-7 gives the full variable domain: KAGVTQTPRYLIKTRGQQVTLSCSPISGHRSVSWYQQTPGQGLQFLFEYFSETQRNKGNFPGRFSGRQFSNSRSEMNVSTLELGDSALYLCASSLVQTYEQYFGPGTRLTVT.

This sequence joins TRBV24-1 and TRBJ2-3; 7 bases are shared with TRBD2. Germline V gene sequence: CDR1 KGHDR, CDR2 SFDVKD. The CDR3 is 14 residues long. V lost 9 bases, J lost 2 bases, and 7 bases stayed unmatched. The CDR3 region has the DNA TGTGCCACCCAACGGCGGGGGATCACAGATACGCAGTATTTT. Translation gives CATQRRGITDTQYF.

This clone appeared once. This rearrangement joins TRBV14 to TRBJ1-1; D not resolved. Germline-derived CDR1 and CDR2 are SGHDN and FVKESK. The CDR3 consists of 12 residues. Trimming pared 0 bases from V and 8 bases from J, leaving 7 bases between. The CDR3 nucleotides are TGTGCCAGCAGCCAAGATGGCAGGGAAGCTTTCTTT. It encodes CASSQDGREAFF. Variable domain in full (rest from reference TRBV14 and TRBJ1-1): EAGVTQFPSHSVIEKGQTVTLRCDPISGHDNLYWYRRVMGKEIKFLLHFVKESKQDESGMPNNRFLAERTGGTYSTLKVQPAELEDSGVYFCASSQDGREAFFGQGTRLTVV.

This chain links TRBV27 with TRBJ2-7; D uncertain. CDR1 MNHEY and CDR2 SMNVEV come from the germline V gene (reference sequence). Trimming took 6 bases from V and 7 from J, leaving 13 bases between them. This CDR3 region has 12 residues. The CDR3 DNA reads as TGTGCCAGCAGGGGCCAGGCGCTAGAGCAGTACTTC. Amino acids: CASRGQALEQYF.

In its sample, this clone was seen once. The rearrangement links TRBV5-5 to TRBJ1-6; the D gene is possibly TRBD1 (6 bases). The V end was cut by 3 bases, the J end by 7 bases, with 14 bases between. CDR1 is SGHKS and CDR2 is YYEKEE in the germline V gene (reference sequence). The CDR3 is 15 amino acids. The CDR3 DNA reads TGTGCCAGCAGCTCTCAGGGGATAGGAAATTCACCCCTCCACTTT. Its protein product is CASSSQGIGNSPLHF.

The chain uses TRBV7-8 and TRBJ2-7, with 8 bases lining up with TRBD2. The CDR3 runs 16 residues. Per the germline V gene, CDR1 is SGHVS and CDR2 is FQNEAQ. V lost 4 bases and J lost 6; bases outside the gene matches: 14. CDR3 sequence: CASSSSPGLVAGEQYF. For the CDR3, the DNA is TGTGCCAGCAGCTCCTCTCCGGGACTAGTCGCCGGCGAGCAGTACTTC. Full variable domain (rest looked up from reference TRBV7-8 and TRBJ2-7): GAGVSQSPRYKVAKRGQDVALRCDPISGHVSLFWYQQALGQGPEFLTYFQNEAQLDKSGLPSDRFFAERPEGSVSTLKIQRTQQEDSAVYLCASSSSPGLVAGEQYFGPGTRLTVT.

The chain carries TRBV10-3 and TRBJ2-1; 8 bases line up with TRBD2. CDR1 and CDR2 (germline): ENHRY, SYGVKD. V was pared by 8 bases and J by 2 bases, with 5 bases of the junction left unmatched. This CDR3 comprises 14 residues. CDR3 nucleotides: TGTGCCATCGGGGCGGGAGGCACCTACAATGAGCAGTTCTTC. It codes for CAIGAGGTYNEQFF.

In DNA form, the CDR3 reads TGTGCCAGCAGGACTACTAGCGGGAGTTACAATGAGCAGTTCTTC. Protein sequence: CASRTTSGSYNEQFF. V and J are TRBV7-9 and TRBJ2-1; TRBD2 matches 11 bases. CDR1 is SEHNR and CDR2 is FQNEAQ in the germline V gene (reference sequence). The V gene end was trimmed by 6 bases and the J gene end by 4 bases; junction bases not matched to a gene: 5. The CDR3 is 15 residues long.

The gene calls are TRBV18 and TRBJ2-2; weak D call: TRBD1 (6 bases). This CDR3 spans 18 amino acids. Germline V lookup: CDR1 KGHSH, CDR2 LQKENI. The germline V and J ends were trimmed by 6 bases and 5 bases, with 25 bases remaining between them. CDR3 amino acids: CASSGNRDRPRGTGELFF. The DNA of the CDR3 is TGTGCCAGCTCCGGGAACCGGGACCGACCAAGGGGGACCGGGGAGCTGTTTTTT.

The rearrangement links TRBV4-1 to TRBJ1-2, with 7 bases identical to TRBD1. The germline V gene has CDR1 MGHRA and CDR2 YSYEKL. The V and J ends lost 1 base and 3 bases, in that order; junction bases with no gene match: 8. This CDR3 comprises 16 residues. The DNA for the CDR3 is TGCGCCAGCAGCCAAGCTAGGGGACAGAGCCACTATGGCTACACCTTC. Its protein is CASSQARGQSHYGYTF.

The sample holds one count of this clone. CDR3 coding DNA: TGTGCCATCAGTTCAGGGACTAGCTCCTACGAGCAGTACTTC. It codes for CAISSGTSSYEQYF. This chain links TRBV10-3 with TRBJ2-7, with TRBD2 matching 8 bases. The CDR3 length is 14 residues. Germline CDR1 and CDR2: ENHRY and SYGVKD. Losses at the gene ends were 5 bases for V and 0 bases for J; bases not matched to a gene: 3.

The V call is TRBV28, the J call TRBJ1-3; 8 nucleotides line up with TRBD1. This CDR3 region has 13 residues. V was clipped by 8 bases and J by 5 bases; unmatched bases: 5. The germline CDR1 and CDR2 sequences are MDHEN and SYDVKM. The CDR3 spells CASRTGSRNTIYF. Written as DNA, the CDR3 is TGTGCCAGCCGGACAGGGTCTAGAAACACCATATATTTT.

The chain employs TRBV7-9 and TRBJ2-1, with TRBD2 identical over 9 bases. The germline CDR1 and CDR2 sequences are SEHNR and FQNEAQ (reference sequence). CDR3 size: 15 residues. V shed 1 base, J shed 7 bases, and the junction held 5 bases outside the gene matches. CDR3 protein: CASSLVSLAGNEQFF. CDR3 bases: TGTGCCAGCAGCTTAGTTAGTCTAGCGGGAAATGAGCAGTTCTTC.

The count of this clone is one. This chain connects TRBV10-3 to TRBJ2-3; TRBD2 might be the D (6 bases). V was shortened by 3 bases and J by 3 bases, with 16 bases between the two germline ends. This CDR3 region has 16 residues. From germline, CDR1 is ENHRY and CDR2 SYGVKD. CDR3 DNA sequence: TGTGCCATCAGTGAACAAACTAGCCAAAGGACAGATACGCAGTATTTT. Translation: CAISEQTSQRTDTQYF.

Written as DNA, the CDR3 is TGTGCCAGCAGCCGGGCGGGAGCGGGCCTCTCTGGGGCCAACGTCCTGACTTTC. The encoded protein is CASSRAGAGLSGANVLTF. The rearrangement uses TRBV7-3 and TRBJ2-6; 7 bases fit TRBD2. The CDR3 has 18 amino acids. Per the germline V gene, CDR1 is SGHTA and CDR2 is FQGTGA. V trimming: 5 bases; J trimming: 0 bases; junction bases outside the gene matches: 10. The whole variable domain, remainder taken from reference TRBV7-3 and TRBJ2-6, is GAGVSQTPSNKVTEKGKYVELRCDPISGHTALYWYRQSLGQGPEFLIYFQGTGAADDSGLPNDRFFAVRPEGSVSTLKIQRTERGDSAVYLCASSRAGAGLSGANVLTFGAGSRLTVL.

V and J are TRBV28 and TRBJ1-1; no clear D gene. Between the trimmed V and J ends, which lost 2 bases and 1 base, there was a span of 11 bases. Germline lookup yields CDR1 MDHEN and CDR2 SYDVKM. CDR3 length equals 15 residues. Written as DNA, the CDR3 is TGTGCCAGCAGTTTACTTGTCACAACGAACACTGAAGCTTTCTTT. Translated, it gives CASSLLVTTNTEAFF.

The chain links TRBV28 to TRBJ1-1; D call uncertain. Trimming cost V 3 bases and J 9 bases, with 5 bases left between them. The CDR3 has 10 amino acids. Germline CDR1 and CDR2: MDHEN and SYDVKM. CDR3 coding DNA: TGTGCCAGCAGTTTGGGGAAAGCTTTCTTT. As protein: CASSLGKAFF.

This clone has just one count. The rearrangement joins TRBV5-8 to TRBJ2-3; D perhaps matches TRBD2 (6 bases). CDR3 length: 15 amino acids. V was clipped by 4 bases and J by 4 bases, with 16 bases between them. Germline CDR1 and CDR2: SGHTS and YDEGEE. CDR3 protein: CASSLTPTGADTQYF. The CDR3 nucleotides are TGTGCCAGCAGCCTGACACCAACGGGGGCAGATACGCAGTATTTT.

This clone was counted once. The chain is built from TRBV29-1 and TRBJ2-1; D gene uncertain. CDR3 size: 11 residues. CDR1 and CDR2 from the germline V gene are SQVTM and ANQGSEA. V lost 7 bases and J 1 base, leaving 5 bases between the germline ends. The CDR3 coding sequence is TGCAGCGATTTTTCCTACAATGAGCAGTTCTTC. Protein product: CSDFSYNEQFF.

The chain links TRBV13 to TRBJ1-5, with D unclear. Germline V lookup: CDR1 PRHDT, CDR2 FYEKMQ (reference sequence). The CDR3 is made up of 14 amino acids. Trimming left V 9 bases short and J 5 bases short, with 17 bases between. The CDR3 loop is CASDPCKGHQPQHF. CDR3 sequence (DNA): TGTGCCAGTGATCCATGTAAGGGCCATCAGCCCCAGCATTTT.